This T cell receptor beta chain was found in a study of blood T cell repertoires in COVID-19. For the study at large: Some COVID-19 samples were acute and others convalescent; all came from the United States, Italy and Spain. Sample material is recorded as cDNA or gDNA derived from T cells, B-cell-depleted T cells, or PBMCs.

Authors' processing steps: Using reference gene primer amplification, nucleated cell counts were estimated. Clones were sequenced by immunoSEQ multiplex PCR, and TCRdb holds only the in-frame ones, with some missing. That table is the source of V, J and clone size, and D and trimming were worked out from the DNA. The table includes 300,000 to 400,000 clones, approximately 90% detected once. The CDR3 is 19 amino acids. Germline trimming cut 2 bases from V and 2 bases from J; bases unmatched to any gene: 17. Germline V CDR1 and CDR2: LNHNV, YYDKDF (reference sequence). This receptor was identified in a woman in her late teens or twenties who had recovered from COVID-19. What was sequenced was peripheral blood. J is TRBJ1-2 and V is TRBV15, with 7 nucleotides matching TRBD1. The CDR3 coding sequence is TGTGCCACCAGCAGAAACCCAAACGCTAGACAGGGTTCCAACTATGGCTACACCTTC. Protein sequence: CATSRNPNARQGSNYGYTF.